This is a list of T cell receptor beta chains from one sample in a study of cytomegalovirus exposure and HLA in healthy donors. Sequencing used immunoSEQ multiplex PCR; TCRdb keeps in-frame clones, though not all of them. The sample lists roughly 200,000 clones; roughly 80% were seen once. Source material: PBMCs. These receptors were collected from a woman aged 18-29 years in good health and CMV-seronegative. CDR3s include the opening cysteine and the closing phenylalanine or tryptophan. A D gene is named only where the DNA matches it firmly. Size values are once, few and many counts, or a class for expanded clones, and some rows have none.

d_call clone_size j_call v_call cdr3_aa cdr3_nt
TRBD1 - TRBJ2-2 TRBV6-5 CASSYSDRAGTGELFF TGTGCCAGCAGTTACTCAGACAGGGCGGGCACCGGGGAGCTGTTTTTT
- once TRBJ2-3 TRBV10-3 CASRQYGSRPSTDTQYF TGTGCCAGCCGCCAGTACGGGAGCCGCCCCAGCACAGATACGCAGTATTTT
TRBD1 - TRBJ2-7 TRBV6-1 CASSGFFRDRGDEQYF TGTGCCAGCAGTGGGTTTTTCCGGGACAGGGGGGACGAGCAGTACTTC
TRBD2 - TRBJ2-3 TRBV7-2 CASSFDSGRRTDTQYF TGTGCCAGCAGCTTCGACAGCGGGAGGAGGACAGATACGCAGTATTTT
TRBD1 - TRBJ2-1 TRBV4-2 CASSPGTGTAGAEQFF TGTGCCAGCAGCCCAGGCACAGGGACAGCAGGGGCTGAGCAGTTCTTC
TRBD1 - TRBJ1-6 TRBV13 CASCLQGAPNSPLHF TGTGCCAGTTGCTTACAGGGGGCCCCGAATTCACCCCTCCACTTT
- once TRBJ2-7 TRBV5-1 CASSLGQGLEQYF TGCGCCAGCAGCTTGGGGCAGGGCCTCGAGCAGTACTTC
- - TRBJ2-2 TRBV5-1 CASSLDASSAGELFF TGCGCCAGCAGCTTGGATGCCTCGTCGGCCGGGGAGCTGTTTTTT
TRBD1 - TRBJ2-3 TRBV28 CASSFGDRSSTDTQYF TGTGCCAGCAGTTTTGGGGACAGGTCTAGCACAGATACGCAGTATTTT
- - TRBJ1-5 TRBV19 CASSTADSSNQPQHF TGTGCCAGTAGTACGGCAGACTCTAGCAATCAGCCCCAGCATTTT
- - TRBJ2-1 TRBV29-1 CSVDLSGYNEQFF TGCAGCGTTGATTTGAGTGGCTACAATGAGCAGTTCTTC
- - TRBJ1-1 TRBV19 CASSGSNMNTEAFF TGTGCCAGCTCGGGTTCCAACATGAACACTGAAGCTTTCTTT
- - TRBJ2-1 TRBV18 CASSPDRSNEQFF TGTGCCAGCTCACCAGACAGGAGCAATGAGCAGTTCTTC
TRBD2 - TRBJ2-5 TRBV9 CASSPRRGLAPQETQYF TGTGCCAGCAGCCCCCGACGAGGACTAGCGCCCCAAGAGACCCAGTACTTC
- once TRBJ1-2 TRBV6-1 CASSARATEVHGYTF TGTGCCAGCAGTGCTCGGGCGACAGAGGTACATGGCTACACCTTC
TRBD2 - TRBJ2-1 TRBV7-9 CASSPSSGPPYNEQFF TGTGCCAGCAGTCCCTCTAGCGGACCGCCCTACAATGAGCAGTTCTTC
- few TRBJ1-1 TRBV6-5 CASTVLVGAGEAFF TGTGCCAGCACCGTCCTCGTGGGGGCCGGTGAAGCTTTCTTT
- - TRBJ1-5 TRBV27 CASSLSAVYSNQPQHF TGTGCCAGCAGTTTATCCGCGGTGTATAGCAATCAGCCCCAGCATTTT
- - TRBJ2-6 TRBV7-8 CASSSSAAGANVLTF TGTGCCAGCAGCTCTTCGGCGGCTGGGGCCAACGTCCTGACTTTC
- few TRBJ1-5 TRBV28 CASSLGGSNQPQHF TGTGCCAGCTCCCTGGGGGGTAGCAATCAGCCCCAGCATTTT
- few TRBJ1-6 TRBV7-6 CASSLETDNNSPLHF TGTGCCAGCAGCCTAGAGACAGATAATAATTCACCCCTCCACTTT
TRBD2 - TRBJ2-1 TRBV7-7 CASSLVAGASNEQFF TGTGCTAGCAGCTTAGTAGCGGGAGCCTCCAATGAGCAGTTCTTC
- - TRBJ2-2 TRBV5-1 CASSLVVSGELFF TGCGCCAGCAGCTTGGTAGTATCGGGGGAGCTGTTTTTT
- - TRBJ2-7 TRBV5-6 CASSTRGYEQYF TGTGCCAGCAGCACTCGAGGGTACGAGCAGTACTTC
TRBD1 - TRBJ2-6 TRBV19 CASSISGQGAAGANVLTF TGTGCCAGTAGTATTTCGGGACAGGGGGCGGCTGGGGCCAACGTCCTGACTTTC
- - TRBJ1-1 TRBV15 CATSRGGGAVDTEAFF TGTGCCACCAGCAGAGGAGGAGGGGCGGTGGACACTGAAGCTTTCTTT
- - TRBJ2-1 TRBV7-2 CASASFGDNEQFF TGTGCCAGCGCATCTTTCGGAGACAATGAGCAGTTCTTC
TRBD1 few TRBJ1-1 TRBV10-3 CAISGTRGQEAFF TGTGCCATCAGTGGAACCAGGGGGCAGGAAGCTTTCTTT
TRBD2 - TRBJ2-1 TRBV29-1 CSVDGLAQPSSYNEQFF TGCAGCGTTGACGGACTAGCGCAACCGAGCTCCTACAATGAGCAGTTCTTC
- - TRBJ1-4 TRBV19 CASKKTATNEKLFF TGTGCCAGTAAAAAGACAGCAACTAATGAAAAACTGTTTTTT
- - TRBJ2-5 TRBV4-2 CASSQDPPRLVETQYF TGTGCCAGCAGCCAAGACCCCCCGAGGTTGGTGGAGACCCAGTACTTC
TRBD1 - TRBJ1-1 TRBV6-1 CASTKDRENTEAFF TGTGCCAGCACCAAGGACAGGGAGAACACTGAAGCTTTCTTT
- - TRBJ1-1 TRBV18 CASSRTVDTEAFF TGTGCCAGCTCCCGCACAGTGGACACTGAAGCTTTCTTT
TRBD2 - TRBJ2-3 TRBV27 CASSFVGGSPTDTQYF TGTGCCAGCAGTTTTGTTGGCGGGAGCCCCACAGATACGCAGTATTTT
TRBD2 - TRBJ2-7 TRBV28 CASSSGGERYEQYF TGTGCCAGCAGTTCGGGGGGGGAGCGCTACGAGCAGTACTTC
- - TRBJ1-3 TRBV18 CASSPEVSVSGNTIYF TGTGCCAGCTCACCAGAAGTGTCGGTCTCTGGAAACACCATATATTTT
- - TRBJ2-3 TRBV6-1 CASSETRAVGGADTQYF TGTGCCAGCAGTGAGACGCGAGCGGTAGGGGGGGCAGATACGCAGTATTTT